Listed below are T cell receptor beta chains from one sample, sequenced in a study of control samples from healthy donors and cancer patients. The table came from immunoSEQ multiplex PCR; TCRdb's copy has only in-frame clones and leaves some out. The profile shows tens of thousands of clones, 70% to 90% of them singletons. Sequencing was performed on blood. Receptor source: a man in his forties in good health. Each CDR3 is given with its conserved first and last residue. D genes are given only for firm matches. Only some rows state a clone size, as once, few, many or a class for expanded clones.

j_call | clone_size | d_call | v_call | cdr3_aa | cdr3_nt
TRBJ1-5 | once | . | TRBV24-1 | CATSDGAGSGDQPQHF | TGTGCCACCAGTGATGGGGCAGGGTCGGGGGATCAGCCCCAGCATTTT
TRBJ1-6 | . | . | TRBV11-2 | CASSELNRGNSPLHF | TGTGCCAGCAGCGAACTAAATAGAGGGAATTCACCCCTCCACTTT
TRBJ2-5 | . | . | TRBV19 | CASSIDRYETQYF | TGTGCCAGTAGTATAGATCGGTACGAGACCCAGTACTTC
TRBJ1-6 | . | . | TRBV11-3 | CASSRTVNSPLHF | TGTGCCAGCAGTCGGACAGTTAATTCACCCCTCCACTTT
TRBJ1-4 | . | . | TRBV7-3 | CASMSVGNEKLFF | TGTGCCAGCATGTCCGTGGGGAATGAAAAACTGTTTTTT
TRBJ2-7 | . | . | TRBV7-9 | CATNLGGTAYEQYF | TGTGCCACCAATTTGGGAGGCACGGCCTACGAGCAGTACTTC
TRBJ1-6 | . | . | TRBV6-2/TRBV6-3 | CASSYPASGSSYNSPLHF | TGTGCCAGCAGTTACCCGGCTTCGGGGAGCTCCTATAATTCACCCCTCCACTTT
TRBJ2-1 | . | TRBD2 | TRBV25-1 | CASKASGVSSYNEQFF | TGTGCCAGCAAGGCTAGCGGGGTGAGCTCCTACAATGAGCAGTTCTTC
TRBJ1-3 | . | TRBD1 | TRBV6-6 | CASSTTGGGNTIYF | TGTGCCAGCAGTACTACAGGGGGGGGAAACACCATATATTTT
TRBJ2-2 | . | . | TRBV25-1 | CASTQGRDTGELFF | TGTGCCAGCACCCAGGGAAGGGACACCGGGGAGCTGTTTTTT
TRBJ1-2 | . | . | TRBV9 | CASSVSDPTTDDYGYTF | TGTGCCAGCAGCGTATCGGACCCGACTACGGATGACTATGGCTACACCTTC
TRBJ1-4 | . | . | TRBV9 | CASSVAGKEKLFF | TGTGCCAGCAGCGTAGCGGGCAAGGAAAAACTGTTTTTT
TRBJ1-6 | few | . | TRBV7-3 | CASSLSGRGYKSPLHF | TGTGCCAGCAGCTTAAGCGGCAGGGGTTACAAATCACCCCTCCACTTT
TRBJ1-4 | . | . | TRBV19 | CASSNLNGVNEKLFF | TGTGCCAGTAGTAACCTGAACGGGGTGAATGAAAAACTGTTTTTT
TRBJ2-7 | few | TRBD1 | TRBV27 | CASSSQGVSREQYF | TGTGCCAGCTCCTCCCAGGGGGTATCGCGAGAGCAGTACTTC
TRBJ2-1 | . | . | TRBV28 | CASSFQGSNNEQFF | TGTGCCAGCAGTTTTCAGGGGTCTAACAATGAGCAGTTCTTC
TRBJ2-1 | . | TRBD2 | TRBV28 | CASSPLTSGSNNEQFF | TGTGCCAGCAGTCCTCTGACTAGCGGGAGTAACAATGAGCAGTTCTTC
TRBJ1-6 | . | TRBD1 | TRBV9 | CASSVAGTGFSPLHF | TGTGCCAGCAGCGTAGCGGGGACAGGGTTTTCACCCCTCCACTTT
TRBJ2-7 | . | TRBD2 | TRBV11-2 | CASSRGLAGEYEQYF | TGTGCCAGCAGCCGGGGACTAGCGGGGGAGTACGAGCAGTACTTC
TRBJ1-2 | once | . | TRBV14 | CASSQDRAFVGGYTF | TGTGCCAGCAGCCAAGACAGGGCTTTTGTGGGAGGCTACACCTTC
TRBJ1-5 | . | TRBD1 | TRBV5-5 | CASSPGQDNNQPQHF | TGTGCCAGCAGCCCGGGACAGGACAACAATCAGCCCCAGCATTTT
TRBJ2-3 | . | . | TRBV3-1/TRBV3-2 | CASSQAYTDTQYF | TGTGCCAGCAGCCAAGCGTACACAGATACGCAGTATTTT
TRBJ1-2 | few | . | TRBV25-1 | CASTRGVGYGYTF | TGTGCCAGCACCAGGGGAGTGGGCTATGGCTACACCTTC
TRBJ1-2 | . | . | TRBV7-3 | CASSLITVIDGYTF | TGTGCCAGCAGCTTAATTACAGTGATCGATGGCTACACCTTC
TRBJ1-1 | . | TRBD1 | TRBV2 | CASSEGWTGLNTEAFF | TGTGCCAGCAGTGAAGGGTGGACAGGGTTGAACACTGAAGCTTTCTTT